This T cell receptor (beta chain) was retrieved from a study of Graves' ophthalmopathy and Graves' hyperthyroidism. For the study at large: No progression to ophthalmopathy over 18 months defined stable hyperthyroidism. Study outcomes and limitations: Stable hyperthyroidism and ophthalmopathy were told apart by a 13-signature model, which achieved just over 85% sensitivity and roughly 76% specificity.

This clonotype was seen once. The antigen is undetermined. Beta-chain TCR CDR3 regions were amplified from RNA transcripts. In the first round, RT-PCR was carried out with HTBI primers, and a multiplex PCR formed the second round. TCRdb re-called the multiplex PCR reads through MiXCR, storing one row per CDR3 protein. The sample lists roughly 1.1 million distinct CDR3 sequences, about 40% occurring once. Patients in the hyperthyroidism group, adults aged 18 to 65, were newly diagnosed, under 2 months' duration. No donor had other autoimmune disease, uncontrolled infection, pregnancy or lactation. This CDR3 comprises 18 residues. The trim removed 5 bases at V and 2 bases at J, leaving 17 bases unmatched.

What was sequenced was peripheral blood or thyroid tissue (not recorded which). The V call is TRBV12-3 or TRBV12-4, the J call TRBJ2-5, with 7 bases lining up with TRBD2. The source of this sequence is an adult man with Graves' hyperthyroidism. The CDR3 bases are TGTGCCAGCAGTCTAGAGGTGGGACTACCTAAAGAGCAAGAGACCCAGTACTTC. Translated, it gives CASSLEVGLPKEQETQYF.